This TCR beta chain was captured by sequencing in a study of shared clonotypes between healthy human individuals. As defined, naive CD8 cells were CD45RO-negative and positively selected for CCR7, with terminally differentiated effector memory CD45RA+ cells excluded. Donors were healthy HIV-negative adults without recently reported acute infections or vaccinations. The donors were all Caucasian adults (living in Nashville, Tennessee). V gave up 6 bases and J gave up 0 bases, with 26 bases separating them. The CDR3 consists of 19 residues. Germline assignment: CDR1 SQVTM and CDR2 ANQGSEA. Assay runs were performed at deep level. Generated by immunoSEQ multiplex PCR, the TCRdb table keeps only in-frame clones and is missing some. The sample gives a few hundred thousand clones, nearly 97% of which show up once; around 0.11% is in the top ten.

The TCR was taken from a woman aged 25 to 39 in good health. Sequenced material: naive CD8+ T cells sorted from blood. The chain is built from TRBV29-1 and TRBJ2-2; a weak D match, TRBD1 (6 bases). CDR3: CSVSRTAQSPLSNTGELFF. As DNA, the CDR3 is TGCAGCGTATCTCGGACAGCTCAATCGCCTCTGTCGAACACCGGGGAGCTGTTTTTT.